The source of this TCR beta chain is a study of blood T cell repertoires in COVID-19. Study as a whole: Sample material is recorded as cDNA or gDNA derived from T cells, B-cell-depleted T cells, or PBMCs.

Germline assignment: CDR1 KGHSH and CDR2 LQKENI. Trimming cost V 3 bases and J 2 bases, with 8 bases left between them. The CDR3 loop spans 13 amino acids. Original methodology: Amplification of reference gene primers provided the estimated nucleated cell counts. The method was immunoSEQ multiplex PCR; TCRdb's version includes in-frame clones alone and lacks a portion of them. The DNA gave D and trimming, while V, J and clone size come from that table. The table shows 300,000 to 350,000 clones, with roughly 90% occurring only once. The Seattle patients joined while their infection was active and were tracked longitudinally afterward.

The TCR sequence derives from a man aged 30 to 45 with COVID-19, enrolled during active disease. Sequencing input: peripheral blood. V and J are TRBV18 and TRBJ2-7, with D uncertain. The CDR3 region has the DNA TGTGCCAGCTCACCCGACACCCCCTACGAGCAGTACTTC. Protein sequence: CASSPDTPYEQYF. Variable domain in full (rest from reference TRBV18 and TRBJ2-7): NAGVMQNPRHLVRRRGQEARLRCSPMKGHSHVYWYRQLPEEGLKFMVYLQKENIIDESGMPKERFSAEFPKEGPSILRIQQVVRGDSAAYFCASSPDTPYEQYFGPGTRLTVT.